The 8 T cell receptor beta chains given below trace back to one sample, sequenced in a study of CD4 and CD8 cells across lung adenocarcinoma regions. TCRdb recomputed calls from the PCR reads with MiXCR, one row per CDR3 protein. The sample includes 9,500 to 15,000 distinct CDR3 sequences, roughly 48% of them seen just once. Material for sequencing was CD8+ T cells from the margin of a lung tumor. Every receptor here comes from a female donor with lung adenocarcinoma. The CD4 and CD8 labels of this study may be unreliable.

The count of this clonotype is one. The chain uses TRBV7-2 and TRBJ2-5; maybe TRBD2 (6 bases). The CDR3 is 17 residues long. Between the trimmed V and J ends, which lost 3 bases and 1 base, there was a span of 18 bases. The germline gives CDR1 SGHTA, CDR2 FQGNSA. The CDR3, as DNA: TGTGCCAGCAGCTTTCTTGGTGGAGGGGAAGTCCAAGAGACCCAGTACTTC. Residues: CASSFLGGGEVQETQYF.

The chain employs TRBV6-1 and TRBJ1-4; the D gene is possibly TRBD1 (5 bases). This CDR3 region has 14 residues. Between the trimmed V and J ends, which lost 6 bases and 0 bases, there was a span of 8 bases. Germline lookup yields CDR1 MNHNS and CDR2 SASEGT. The CDR3 here is CASSEGTTNEKLFF. CDR3 nucleotides: TGTGCCAGCAGCGAGGGGACAACTAATGAAAAACTGTTTTTT.

The chain employs TRBV6-1 and TRBJ2-5; TRBD2 is a possible D gene (7 bases). In germline, CDR1 is MNHNS, CDR2 SASEGT. This CDR3 is 13 amino acids long. V gave up 8 bases and J gave up 11 bases, with 21 bases separating them. CDR3 in DNA: TGTGCCAGCGGCCGGGGGGCCTACGATGAGCAGTACTTC. Its protein is CASGRGAYDEQYF.

By frequency in the sample, this clonotype is medium-sized. V gene TRBV10-2 combines with J gene TRBJ2-1; 8 nucleotides align to TRBD1. The CDR3 length is 13 residues. V trimming: 8 bases; J trimming: 2 bases; junction bases outside the gene matches: 2. In germline, CDR1 is WSHSY, CDR2 SAAADI. The CDR3 region has the DNA TGCGCCAGCCAACAGGGGGCCTACAATGAGCAGTTCTTC. Amino acids: CASQQGAYNEQFF.

A note on this clonotype: One end of the junction varies from germline; a read error may be responsible. The chain is built from TRBV10-3 and TRBJ2-4; D is ambiguous. Germline V gene sequence: CDR1 ENHRY, CDR2 SYGVKD. The CDR3 consists of 11 residues. CDR3 in DNA: TGTGCCCTCAGAGACAAAAACACGCAGTACTTT. It yields the protein CALRDKNTQYF.

This clonotype has more than one count but fewer than ten. The chain recombines TRBV20-1 with TRBJ1-1; 9 bases are shared with TRBD1. This CDR3 region has 15 residues. Per the germline V gene, CDR1 is DFQATT and CDR2 is SNEGSKA (reference sequence). V was clipped by 0 bases and J by 0 bases; unmatched bases: 2. This CDR3 reads CSARDRQGVNTEAFF. The CDR3 bases are TGCAGTGCTAGAGACCGACAGGGGGTGAACACTGAAGCTTTCTTT.

This clonotype showed up just a few times. This chain links TRBV11-1 with TRBJ1-1; TRBD1 matches at 7 bases. The CDR3 loop spans 16 amino acids. Germline V CDR1 and CDR2: SGHAT, FQDESV (reference sequence). With V trimmed by 7 bases and J by 7 bases, 18 bases remained unmatched. The CDR3 DNA follows: TGTGCCAGCAAAACAAACCGGGACAGAAAGGGCGGTGAAGCTTTCTTT. Translation gives CASKTNRDRKGGEAFF.

This clonotype turned up a few times. The rearrangement joins TRBV7-9 to TRBJ2-4; possible D gene TRBD1, 5 bases. CDR3 size: 16 residues. Trimming stripped 1 base from V and 13 bases from J, with 23 bases between. CDR1 SEHNR and CDR2 FQNEAQ come from the germline V gene (reference sequence). CDR3 amino acids: CASSLVGRETYNEQYF. DNA for the CDR3: TGTGCCAGCAGCTTAGTCGGCAGGGAAACCTACAATGAGCAGTACTTC.